Listed here are 2 T cell receptor beta chains from one sample, sequenced in a study of blood T cell repertoires in COVID-19. Profiled with immunoSEQ multiplex PCR; TCRdb holds only in-frame clones, not every one. The sample has a few hundred thousand clones, 75% to 85% seen once. The sample comprised PBMCs or T cells enriched from blood (not recorded which). Receptors were obtained from a woman aged 40 to 50 with acute COVID-19.

The CDR3: CASSPQGVGTEAFF. The CDR3 DNA reads TGTGCCAGCTCACCACAGGGGGTTGGCACTGAAGCTTTCTTT. The gene calls are TRBV18 and TRBJ1-1, with D possibly TRBD1 on 6 matching bases. The length of the CDR3 is 14 residues. Germline V gene lookup returns CDR1 KGHSH and CDR2 LQKENI. V shed 1 base and J shed 4 bases, with 10 bases lying between them.

The gene calls are TRBV2 and TRBJ1-6; D may be TRBD1 (6 bases). V was clipped by 6 bases and J by 15 bases, with 21 bases between them. Germline V gives CDR1 SNHLY, CDR2 FYNNEI. This CDR3 spans 14 amino acids. Here the CDR3 DNA reads TGTGCCAGCAGAGGGGGGGCGAATTTGTTGGTCCTCCACTTT. It encodes CASRGGANLLVLHF.